Each of the 30 T cell receptor beta chains below was sequenced from the same sample in a study of post-analysis software for immune sequencing data. No cognate antigen is known for these TCRs. Overall study findings and caveats: With TRBV5-6, TRBV5-1 and TRBV20-1 included, about 5 TRBV segments were more frequent in patients than in controls.

The library was made from cDNA and included unique molecular identifiers. TCRdb re-called the PCR reads with MiXCR, one entry per CDR3 protein. The data contain about 260,000 distinct CDR3 sequences, just over 35% of them singletons. Source material: blood. These receptor sequences come from a girl aged 5-17 years with multiple sclerosis.

The V and J genes are TRBV7-2 and TRBJ2-7; 8 nucleotides match TRBD2. The CDR3 runs 16 residues. The germline CDR1 and CDR2 sequences are SGHTA and FQGNSA. The trim removed 0 bases at V and 4 bases at J, leaving 8 bases unmatched. CDR3 protein: CASSLAMPGLGYEQYF. The CDR3, as DNA: TGTGCCAGCAGCTTAGCCATGCCGGGACTAGGTTACGAGCAGTACTTC.

For this clonotype: A read error may be the cause here, since a much bigger clone is one base away. The chain carries TRBV5-1 and TRBJ2-7, with TRBD1 matching 7 bases. Looked up from germline, CDR1 is SGHRS and CDR2 is YFSETQ. The CDR3 length is 13 residues. DNA of the CDR3: TGCGCCAGCAGCCCAGACAGGGTGCAGACCCAGCACTTC. Translating it yields CASSPDRVQTQHF.

This clonotype was recorded only once. This chain links TRBV5-1 with TRBJ2-3; 9 positions agree with TRBD2. CDR3 length: 16 residues. The germline V gene has CDR1 SGHRS and CDR2 YFSETQ. Unmatched junction bases numbered 5, after V lost 1 base and J lost 2 bases. CDR3 residues: CASSLLAGDPTDTQYF. CDR3 nucleotide sequence: TGCGCCAGCAGCTTGTTAGCGGGGGACCCCACAGATACGCAGTATTTT.

This clonotype was detected ten times or more. The V call is TRBV28, the J call TRBJ1-2, with 9 bases aligning to TRBD1. The length of the CDR3 is 13 residues. From germline, CDR1 is MDHEN and CDR2 SYDVKM. V lost 6 bases to trimming and J lost 7 bases; unmatched junction nucleotides: 6. DNA for the CDR3: TGTGCCAGCAGACCCCGGGACAGGGCTGGCTACACCTTC. This codes for CASRPRDRAGYTF.

This rearrangement joins TRBV29-1 to TRBJ2-5, with D possibly being TRBD2 (5 bases). CDR3 length: 12 residues. Germline assignment: CDR1 SQVTM and CDR2 ANQGSEA. Trimming left V 7 bases short and J 0 bases short, with 9 bases between. DNA for the CDR3: TGCAGCGCTAGGGAGTACCAAGAGACCCAGTACTTC. Its translation: CSAREYQETQYF.

This clonotype was found many times. The rearrangement links TRBV12-3 or TRBV12-4 to TRBJ1-2; the D is unclear. Trimming shortened V by 3 bases and J by 6 bases, and 8 bases separated the two germline ends. The CDR3 contains 12 residues. The CDR3 DNA is TGTGCCAGCAGTTTTACCAGAAATGGCTACACCTTC. It encodes CASSFTRNGYTF.

The V call is TRBV7-2, the J call TRBJ2-7, with TRBD1 matching over 9 bases. Germline V lookup: CDR1 SGHTA, CDR2 FQGNSA. V gave up 0 bases and J gave up 2 bases; unmatched junction bases: 2. There are 15 residues in the CDR3. The CDR3 coding sequence is TGTGCCAGCAGCTTAGCCGGGACAGGGACCTACGAGCAGTACTTC. It codes for CASSLAGTGTYEQYF.

This clonotype was picked up many times. The chain couples TRBV20-1 to TRBJ2-3, with unresolved D. Germline loops: CDR1 DFQATT, CDR2 SNEGSKA (reference sequence). V lost 1 base and J 4 bases, leaving 12 bases between the germline ends. The CDR3 runs to 14 residues. CDR3 protein: CSARVQDGADTQYF. CDR3 coding DNA: TGCAGTGCTAGAGTGCAGGATGGCGCAGATACGCAGTATTTT.

This clonotype was seen repeatedly, ten times or more. The chain carries TRBV28 and TRBJ2-3; maybe TRBD1 (5 bases). Germline CDR1 is MDHEN and CDR2 is SYDVKM. There are 14 residues in the CDR3. Trimming pared 5 bases from V and 5 bases from J, leaving 14 bases between. The CDR3 DNA sequence: TGTGCCAGCAGTCCAGGGCCGAGAGGAGATACGCAGTATTTT. The encoded protein is CASSPGPRGDTQYF.

This clonotype occurred many times. The V call is TRBV29-1, the J call TRBJ1-4; D perhaps matches TRBD1 (6 bases). Germline CDR1 reads SQVTM; CDR2 reads ANQGSEA. The CDR3 is made up of 15 amino acids. The V gene lost 4 bases and the J gene lost 3 bases, with 15 bases spanning the gap. CDR3 amino acids: CSVVNLGHPNEKLFF. In nucleotides, the CDR3 is TGCAGCGTTGTAAATTTGGGACACCCTAATGAAAAACTGTTTTTT.

This chain links TRBV7-2 with TRBJ1-2; D may be TRBD1 (6 bases). Trimming cost V 5 bases and J 4 bases, with 17 bases left between them. The CDR3 is made up of 15 amino acids. Germline V CDR1 and CDR2: SGHTA, FQGNSA. The CDR3 DNA is TGTGCCAGCAGCATCGGGACAATGCAGGGCTATGGCTACACCTTC. It translates to CASSIGTMQGYGYTF.

This clonotype was seen only once. Likely a read error: the CDR3 ends without its conserved phenylalanine or tryptophan. The chain is built from TRBV12-3 or TRBV12-4 and TRBJ2-3; D is unclear. This CDR3 has 14 residues. The chain's CDR3 is CASSFSYSTDAQYS. Here the CDR3 DNA reads TGTGCCAGCAGTTTCAGCTATAGCACAGATGCGCAGTATTCT.

Regarding this clonotype: A read error may be the cause here, since a much bigger clone is one base away. The genes are TRBV28 and TRBJ2-1, with 8 bases matching TRBD2. The germline V gene encodes CDR1 MDHEN and CDR2 SYDVKM. The CDR3 covers 15 residues. The CDR3 reads CASSLVAGGYSEQFF. DNA of the CDR3: TGTGCCAGCAGTTTAGTGGCGGGGGGATACAGTGAGCAGTTCTTC.

There are many counts of this clonotype. This CDR3 is CASSQGSQGHETQYF. The CDR3 coding sequence is TGTGCCAGCAGCCAAGGGTCACAGGGGCATGAGACCCAGTACTTC. The gene calls are TRBV3-1 and TRBJ2-5; 7 positions agree with TRBD1. The germline CDR1 and CDR2 sequences are LGHDT and YNNKEL (reference sequence). The CDR3 has 15 residues. Trimming removed 1 base from V and 5 bases from J; junction bases left unmatched: 7.

In its sample, this clonotype was seen once. The CDR3 coding sequence is TGTGCCAGCAGCCAAGACCTGTATCAGCCCCAGCATTTT. Translated: CASSQDLYQPQHF. This rearrangement joins TRBV14 to TRBJ1-5; no firm D call. Trimming removed 0 bases at V and 5 bases at J, with 5 bases between. Germline CDR1 and CDR2: SGHDN and FVKESK. This CDR3 spans 13 amino acids.

The chain is built from TRBV7-9 and TRBJ2-5; D uncertain. There are 14 residues in the CDR3. V lost 6 bases and J lost 0, with 11 bases in between. The germline V gene has CDR1 SEHNR and CDR2 FQNEAQ (reference sequence). The CDR3 is CASSVSTYQETQYF. In nucleotides, the CDR3 is TGTGCCAGCAGTGTCTCGACGTACCAAGAGACCCAGTACTTC.

The chain combines TRBV7-2 with TRBJ1-6; 7 nucleotides match TRBD1. The CDR3 runs to 15 residues. Germline values: CDR1 SGHTA, CDR2 FQGNSA. The V and J ends lost 1 base and 7 bases, in that order; junction bases with no gene match: 4. This CDR3 is CASSLGGTANSPLHF. The DNA of the CDR3 is TGTGCCAGCAGCTTAGGCGGGACAGCCAATTCACCCCTCCACTTT.

In its sample, this clonotype was seen many times. The chain is built from TRBV3-1 and TRBJ1-4, with D uncertain. Per the germline V gene, CDR1 is LGHDT and CDR2 is YNNKEL (reference sequence). The length of the CDR3 is 14 residues. Deletions cut 3 bases from V and 0 bases from J, with 5 bases between. The CDR3 sequence is CASSQGATNEKLFF. CDR3 nucleotide sequence: TGTGCCAGCAGCCAGGGAGCAACTAATGAAAAACTGTTTTTT.

Comment on this clonotype: A much larger clone lies a single base off, so this may be a read error. The chain links TRBV6-5 to TRBJ1-1; D uncertain. Germline loops: CDR1 MNHEY, CDR2 SVGAGI. This CDR3 has 14 residues. CDR3: CASSYRQENTGAFF. The CDR3 nucleotides read TGTGCCAGCAGTTACCGTCAGGAGAACACTGGAGCTTTCTTT.

As regards this clonotype: It may be a read error: a sequence one base away is much more abundant. CDR3 amino acids: CRASLDGTQYF. CDR3 coding DNA: TGCAGGGCTAGTCTCGATGGGACCCAGTACTTC. The gene calls are TRBV20-1 and TRBJ2-7, with D uncertain. Matching the DNA end better, TRBJ2-5 makes the J call doubtful. The length of the CDR3 is 11 residues. Germline V lookup: CDR1 DFQATT, CDR2 SNEGSKA (reference sequence).

The chain is built from TRBV5-1 and TRBJ2-5, with D possibly being TRBD2 (5 bases). V was cut by 4 bases and J by 4 bases, with 17 bases left in between. The V gene's germline CDR1 is SGHRS and CDR2 YFSETQ. There are 15 residues in the CDR3. The CDR3 DNA reads TGCGCCAGCAGCAGCCGAGTGGGAGAGGCAGAGACCCAGTACTTC. The encoded protein is CASSSRVGEAETQYF.

The V gene is TRBV20-1, the J gene TRBJ2-5; D is ambiguous. The V gene's germline CDR1 is DFQATT and CDR2 SNEGSKA (reference sequence). Trimming stripped 3 bases from V and 1 base from J, with 6 bases between. This CDR3 spans 12 amino acids. CDR3 nucleotide sequence: TGCAGTGCTAGTGACGTCCAAGAGACCCAGTACTTC. Translated: CSASDVQETQYF.

CDR3 DNA sequence: TGTGCCAGTGAAGCGGGACCCTACAATGAGCAGTTCTTC. It encodes CASEAGPYNEQFF. The chain links TRBV7-9 to TRBJ2-1, with 7 bases matching TRBD2. Losses at the gene ends were 9 bases for V and 2 bases for J; bases not matched to a gene: 4. CDR1 is SEHNR and CDR2 is FQNEAQ in the germline V gene (reference sequence). The length of the CDR3 is 13 residues.

This clonotype was recorded many times. CDR3 amino acids: CASSWPLAGLSYEQYF. As DNA, the CDR3 is TGTGCCAGCAGCTGGCCCCTAGCGGGGCTCTCCTACGAGCAGTACTTC. The chain has TRBV7-9 and TRBJ2-7; 9 nucleotides agree with TRBD2. Germline V CDR1 and CDR2: SEHNR, FQNEAQ (reference sequence). The CDR3 is made up of 16 amino acids. Trimming took 4 bases from V and 0 from J; bases not matched to a gene: 7.

This clonotype has ten or more counts. The chain couples TRBV7-2 to TRBJ1-5; D possibly corresponds to TRBD1 (6 bases). Trimming left V 4 bases short and J 2 bases short, with 9 bases between. This CDR3 region has 14 residues. Per the germline V gene, CDR1 is SGHTA and CDR2 is FQGNSA. CDR3 residues: CASSSRQGNQPQHF. In DNA, the CDR3 is TGTGCCAGCAGCTCCCGACAGGGCAATCAGCCCCAGCATTTT.

This clonotype has ten or more counts. The chain joins TRBV6-1 to TRBJ2-7; 7 bases align to TRBD1. This CDR3 spans 15 amino acids. V lost 6 bases, J lost 4 bases, and 12 bases stayed unmatched. Germline V lookup: CDR1 MNHNS, CDR2 SASEGT. This CDR3 reads CASRADGRGFYEQYF. CDR3 coding DNA: TGTGCCAGCAGGGCGGACGGCAGGGGGTTTTACGAGCAGTACTTC.

This clonotype was counted at least ten times. In DNA form, the CDR3 reads TGCAGTGCTCCAGAGTTTCAAGAGACCCAGTACTTC. Its translation is CSAPEFQETQYF. The rearrangement links TRBV20-1 to TRBJ2-5; D remains unclear. Trimming pared 5 bases from V and 2 bases from J, leaving 9 bases between. The CDR3 runs 12 residues. From germline, CDR1 is DFQATT and CDR2 SNEGSKA (reference sequence).

This clonotype occurred a few times. V gene TRBV19 combines with J gene TRBJ2-1, with TRBD2 identical over 9 bases. V lost 5 bases, J lost 8 bases, and 10 bases stayed unmatched. The germline gives CDR1 LNHDA, CDR2 SQIVND (reference sequence). CDR3 size: 15 residues. The CDR3: CASSPGLAGSYEQFF. The DNA of the CDR3 is TGTGCCAGTAGTCCGGGACTAGCAGGATCCTATGAGCAGTTCTTC. Full variable domain (outside the CDR3, taken from reference TRBV19 and TRBJ2-1): DGGITQSPKYLFRKEGQNVTLSCEQNLNHDAMYWYRQDPGQGLRLIYYSQIVNDFQKGDIAEGYSVSREKKESFPLTVTSAQKNPTAFYLCASSPGLAGSYEQFFGPGTRLTVL.

This clonotype occurred many times. The chain recombines TRBV10-3 with TRBJ2-4; 9 bases fit TRBD2. The J segment lost 0 bases and the V segment lost 3 bases, leaving 3 bases of the junction unmatched. CDR3 length: 16 residues. CDR1 is ENHRY, CDR2 SYGVKD, per germline. In DNA form, the CDR3 reads TGTGCCATCAGTGAAAGTAGCGGGAGAGCCAAAAACATTCAGTACTTC. Protein: CAISESSGRAKNIQYF.

This clonotype was seen a handful of times. The V call is TRBV7-2, the J call TRBJ2-3, with a tentative D call TRBD1 (5 bases). Germline CDR1 and CDR2: SGHTA and FQGNSA. V was trimmed by 5 bases and J by 8 bases, leaving 14 bases between them. There are 13 residues in the CDR3. CDR3 region: CASSPGPGITQYF. Written as DNA, the CDR3 is TGTGCCAGCAGCCCAGGACCAGGGATTACGCAGTATTTT.